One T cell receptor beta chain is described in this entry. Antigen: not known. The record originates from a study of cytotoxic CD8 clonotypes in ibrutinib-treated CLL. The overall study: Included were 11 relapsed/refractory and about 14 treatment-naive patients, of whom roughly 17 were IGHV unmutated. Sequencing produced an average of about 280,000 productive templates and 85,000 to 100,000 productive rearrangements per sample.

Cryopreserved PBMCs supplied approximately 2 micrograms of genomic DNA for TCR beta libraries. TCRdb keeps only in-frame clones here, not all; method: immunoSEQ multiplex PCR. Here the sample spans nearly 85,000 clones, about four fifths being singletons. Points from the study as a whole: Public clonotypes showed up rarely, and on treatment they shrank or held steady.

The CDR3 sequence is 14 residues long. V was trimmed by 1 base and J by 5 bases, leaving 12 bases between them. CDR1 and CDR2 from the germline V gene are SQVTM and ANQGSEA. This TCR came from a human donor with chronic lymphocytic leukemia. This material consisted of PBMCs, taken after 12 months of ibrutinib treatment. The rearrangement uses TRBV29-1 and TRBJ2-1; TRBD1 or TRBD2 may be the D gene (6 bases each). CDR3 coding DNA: TGCAGCGTTGAAGGGGGGGCCAACGACAATGAGCAGTTCTTC. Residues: CSVEGGANDNEQFF.